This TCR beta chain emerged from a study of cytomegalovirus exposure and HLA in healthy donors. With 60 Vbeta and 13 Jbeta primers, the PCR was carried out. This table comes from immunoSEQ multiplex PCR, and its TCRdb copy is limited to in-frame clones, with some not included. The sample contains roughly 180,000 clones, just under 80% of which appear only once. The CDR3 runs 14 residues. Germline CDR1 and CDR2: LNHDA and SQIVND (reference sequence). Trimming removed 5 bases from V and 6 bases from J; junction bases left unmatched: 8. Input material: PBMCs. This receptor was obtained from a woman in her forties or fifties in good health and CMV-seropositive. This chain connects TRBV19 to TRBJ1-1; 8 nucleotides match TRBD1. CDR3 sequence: CASSATGTGAEAFF. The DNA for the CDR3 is TGTGCCAGTAGTGCAACCGGGACAGGAGCTGAAGCTTTCTTT.